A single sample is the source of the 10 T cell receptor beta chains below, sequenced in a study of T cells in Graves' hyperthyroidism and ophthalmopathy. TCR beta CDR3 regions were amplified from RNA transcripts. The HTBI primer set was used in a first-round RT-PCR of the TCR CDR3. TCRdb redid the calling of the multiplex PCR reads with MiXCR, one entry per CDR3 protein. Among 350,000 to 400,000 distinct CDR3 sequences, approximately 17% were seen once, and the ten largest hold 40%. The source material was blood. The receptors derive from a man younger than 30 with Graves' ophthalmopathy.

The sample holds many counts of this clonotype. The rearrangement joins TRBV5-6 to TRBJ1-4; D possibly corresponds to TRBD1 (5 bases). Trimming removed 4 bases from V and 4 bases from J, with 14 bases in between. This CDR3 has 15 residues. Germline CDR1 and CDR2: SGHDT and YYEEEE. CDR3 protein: CASSRRDRRNEKLFF. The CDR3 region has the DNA TGTGCCAGCAGCCGGCGGGACCGTCGTAATGAAAAACTGTTTTTT.

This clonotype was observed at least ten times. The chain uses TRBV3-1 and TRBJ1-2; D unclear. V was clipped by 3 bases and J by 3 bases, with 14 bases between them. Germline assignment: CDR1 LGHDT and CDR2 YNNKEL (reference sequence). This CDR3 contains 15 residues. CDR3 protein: CASSQRRDGDYGYTF. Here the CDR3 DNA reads TGTGCCAGCAGCCAGAGACGTGACGGGGACTATGGCTACACCTTC.

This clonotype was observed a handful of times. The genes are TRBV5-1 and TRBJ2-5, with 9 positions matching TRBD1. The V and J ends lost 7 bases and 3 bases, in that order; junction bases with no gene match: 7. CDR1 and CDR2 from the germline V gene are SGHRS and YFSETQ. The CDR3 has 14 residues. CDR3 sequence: CASQTGGAEETQYF. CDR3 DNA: TGCGCCAGCCAAACAGGGGGCGCAGAAGAGACCCAGTACTTC.

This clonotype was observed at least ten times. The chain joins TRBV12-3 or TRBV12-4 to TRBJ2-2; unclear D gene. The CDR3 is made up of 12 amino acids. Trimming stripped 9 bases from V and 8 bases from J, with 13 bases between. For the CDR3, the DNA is TGTGCCAGTATTCTGTCTGGGGGGGAGCTGTTTTTT. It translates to CASILSGGELFF.

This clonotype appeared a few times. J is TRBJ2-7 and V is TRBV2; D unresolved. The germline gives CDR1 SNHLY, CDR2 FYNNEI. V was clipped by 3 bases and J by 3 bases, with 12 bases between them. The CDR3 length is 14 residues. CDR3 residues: CASSEAARVYEQYF. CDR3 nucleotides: TGTGCCAGCAGTGAGGCGGCTCGAGTCTACGAGCAGTACTTC. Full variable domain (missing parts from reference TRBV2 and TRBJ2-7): EPEVTQTPSHQVTQMGQEVILRCVPISNHLYFYWYRQILGQKVEFLVSFYNNEISEKSEIFDDQFSVERPDGSNFTLKIRSTKLEDSAMYFCASSEAARVYEQYFGPGTRLTVT.

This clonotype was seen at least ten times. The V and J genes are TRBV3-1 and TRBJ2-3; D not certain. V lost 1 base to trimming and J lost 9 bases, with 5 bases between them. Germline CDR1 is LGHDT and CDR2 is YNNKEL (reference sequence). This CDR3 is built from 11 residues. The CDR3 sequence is CASSQGWTQYF. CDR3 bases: TGTGCCAGCAGCCAAGGGTGGACGCAGTATTTT.

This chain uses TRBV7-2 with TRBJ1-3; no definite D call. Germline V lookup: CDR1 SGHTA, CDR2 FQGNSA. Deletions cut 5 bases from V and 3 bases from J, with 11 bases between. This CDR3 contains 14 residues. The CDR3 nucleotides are TGTGCCAGCAGCCTCGACTCCTTTGGAAACACCATATATTTT. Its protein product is CASSLDSFGNTIYF.

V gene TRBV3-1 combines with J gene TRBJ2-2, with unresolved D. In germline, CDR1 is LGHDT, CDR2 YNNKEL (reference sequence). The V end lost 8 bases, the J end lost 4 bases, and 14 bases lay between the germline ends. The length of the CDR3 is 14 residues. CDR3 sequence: CASGLTGTTGELFF. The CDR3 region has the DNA TGTGCCAGCGGCCTGACCGGCACCACCGGGGAGCTGTTTTTT.

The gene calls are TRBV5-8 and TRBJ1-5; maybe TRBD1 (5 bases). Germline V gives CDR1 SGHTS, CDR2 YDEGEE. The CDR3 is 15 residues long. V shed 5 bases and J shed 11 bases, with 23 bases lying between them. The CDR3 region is CASRHPTRGQGAQHF. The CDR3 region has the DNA TGTGCCAGCAGACACCCGACCCGTGGGCAGGGAGCCCAGCATTTT.

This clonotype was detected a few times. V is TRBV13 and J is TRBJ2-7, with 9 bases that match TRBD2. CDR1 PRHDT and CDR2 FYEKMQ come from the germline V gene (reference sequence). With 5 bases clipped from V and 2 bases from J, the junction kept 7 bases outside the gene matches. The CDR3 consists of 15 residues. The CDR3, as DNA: TGTGCCAGCAGCGCGGGGGGGGGTGGTCCCTACGAGCAGTACTTC. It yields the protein CASSAGGGGPYEQYF.